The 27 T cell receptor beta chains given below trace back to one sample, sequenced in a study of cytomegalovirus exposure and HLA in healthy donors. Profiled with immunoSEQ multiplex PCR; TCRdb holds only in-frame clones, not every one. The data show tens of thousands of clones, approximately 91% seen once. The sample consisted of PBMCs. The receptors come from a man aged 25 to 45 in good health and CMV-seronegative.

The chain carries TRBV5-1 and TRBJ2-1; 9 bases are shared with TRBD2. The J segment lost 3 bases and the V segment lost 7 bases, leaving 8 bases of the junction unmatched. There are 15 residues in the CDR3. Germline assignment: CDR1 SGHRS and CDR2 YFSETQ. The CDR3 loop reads CASSFGTSSYNEQFF. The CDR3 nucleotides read TGCGCCAGCTCTTTCGGGACTAGCAGCTACAATGAGCAGTTCTTC.

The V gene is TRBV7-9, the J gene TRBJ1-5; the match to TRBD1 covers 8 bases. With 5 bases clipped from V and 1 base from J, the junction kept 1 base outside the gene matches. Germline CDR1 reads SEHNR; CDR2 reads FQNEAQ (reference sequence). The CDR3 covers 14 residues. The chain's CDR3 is CASSGTGSNQPQHF. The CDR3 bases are TGTGCCAGCAGCGGGACAGGCAGCAATCAGCCCCAGCATTTT.

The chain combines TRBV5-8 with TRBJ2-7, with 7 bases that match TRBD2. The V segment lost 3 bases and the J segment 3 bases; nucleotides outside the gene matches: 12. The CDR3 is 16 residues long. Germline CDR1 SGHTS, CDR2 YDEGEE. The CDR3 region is CASSSPVRRDYYEQYF. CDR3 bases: TGTGCCAGCAGCTCCCCTGTTCGCAGGGACTACTACGAGCAGTACTTC.

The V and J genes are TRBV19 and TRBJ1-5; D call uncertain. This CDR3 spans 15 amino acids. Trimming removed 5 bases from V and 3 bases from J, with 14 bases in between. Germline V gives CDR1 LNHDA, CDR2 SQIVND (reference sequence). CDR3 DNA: TGTGCCAGTAGTCTAAACCGGGGAGACAATCAGCCCCAGCATTTT. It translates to CASSLNRGDNQPQHF. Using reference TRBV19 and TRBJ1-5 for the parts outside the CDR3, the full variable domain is DGGITQSPKYLFRKEGQNVTLSCEQNLNHDAMYWYRQDPGQGLRLIYYSQIVNDFQKGDIAEGYSVSREKKESFPLTVTSAQKNPTAFYLCASSLNRGDNQPQHFGDGTRLSIL.

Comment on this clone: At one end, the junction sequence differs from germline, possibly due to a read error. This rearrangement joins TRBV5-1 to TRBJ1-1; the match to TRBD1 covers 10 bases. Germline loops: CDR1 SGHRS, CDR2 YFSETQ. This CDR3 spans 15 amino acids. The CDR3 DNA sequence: TGCGCCAGCAGCTACGCCGGGGACAGGGGAAGGATACTAATTTTT. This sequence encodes CASSYAGDRGRILIF.

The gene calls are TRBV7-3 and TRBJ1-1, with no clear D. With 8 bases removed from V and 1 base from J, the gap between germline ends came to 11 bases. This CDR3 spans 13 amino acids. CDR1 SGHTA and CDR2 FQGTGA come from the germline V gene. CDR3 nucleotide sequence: TGTGCCAGCGCCGTGGAGCAGAACACTGAAGCTTTCTTT. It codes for CASAVEQNTEAFF.

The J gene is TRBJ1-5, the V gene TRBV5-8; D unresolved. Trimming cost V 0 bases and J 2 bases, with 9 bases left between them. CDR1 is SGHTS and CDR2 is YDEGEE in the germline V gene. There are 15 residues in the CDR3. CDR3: CASSLGESGNQPQHF. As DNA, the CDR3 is TGTGCCAGCAGCTTGGGGGAGTCGGGCAATCAGCCCCAGCATTTT.

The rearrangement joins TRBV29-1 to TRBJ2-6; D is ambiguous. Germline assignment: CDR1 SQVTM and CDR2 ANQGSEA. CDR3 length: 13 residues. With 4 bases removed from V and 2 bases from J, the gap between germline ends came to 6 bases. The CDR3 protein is CSVVGPGANVLTF. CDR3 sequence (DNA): TGCAGCGTTGTGGGCCCTGGGGCCAACGTCCTGACTTTC. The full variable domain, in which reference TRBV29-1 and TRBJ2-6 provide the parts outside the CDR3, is SAVISQKPSRDICQRGTSLTIQCQVDSQVTMMFWYRQQPGQSLTLIATANQGSEATYESGFVIDKFPISRPNLTFSTLTVSNMSPEDSSIYLCSVVGPGANVLTFGAGSRLTVL.

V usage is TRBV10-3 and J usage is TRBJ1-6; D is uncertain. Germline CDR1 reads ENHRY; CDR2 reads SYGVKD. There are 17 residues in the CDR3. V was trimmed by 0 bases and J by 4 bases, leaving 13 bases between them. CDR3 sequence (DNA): TGTGCCATCAGTGAGTCATCTGTAGGCGGATATAATTCACCCCTCCACTTT. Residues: CAISESSVGGYNSPLHF.

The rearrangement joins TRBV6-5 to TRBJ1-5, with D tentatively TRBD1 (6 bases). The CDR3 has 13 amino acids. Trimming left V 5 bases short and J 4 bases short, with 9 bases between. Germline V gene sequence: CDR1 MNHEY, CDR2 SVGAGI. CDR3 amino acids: CASSPQGNQPQHF. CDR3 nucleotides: TGTGCCAGCAGTCCACAGGGTAATCAGCCCCAGCATTTT.

The CDR3 spells CSIGGMTYEQYF. DNA for the CDR3: TGCAGCATAGGCGGTATGACCTACGAGCAGTACTTC. The chain has TRBV29-1 and TRBJ2-7; D is uncertain. Between the trimmed V and J ends, which lost 8 bases and 2 bases, there was a span of 13 bases. CDR1 and CDR2 from the germline V gene are SQVTM and ANQGSEA. The CDR3 consists of 12 residues.

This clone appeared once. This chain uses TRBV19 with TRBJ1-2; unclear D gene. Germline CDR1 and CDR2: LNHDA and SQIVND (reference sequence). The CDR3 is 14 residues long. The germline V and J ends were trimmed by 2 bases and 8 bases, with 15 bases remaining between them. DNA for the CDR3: TGTGCCAGTAGTATATCTCGTCGGGAGGGAGGCTACACCTTC. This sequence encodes CASSISRREGGYTF.

The CDR3 DNA is TGTGCCAGCAGCTCCTGGCTAGTGAACACTGAAGCTTTCTTT. Protein product: CASSSWLVNTEAFF. The J gene is TRBJ1-1, the V gene TRBV5-6, with D hard to call. V was trimmed by 3 bases and J by 0 bases, leaving 9 bases between them. The CDR3 is 14 residues long. CDR1 is SGHDT and CDR2 is YYEEEE in the germline V gene.

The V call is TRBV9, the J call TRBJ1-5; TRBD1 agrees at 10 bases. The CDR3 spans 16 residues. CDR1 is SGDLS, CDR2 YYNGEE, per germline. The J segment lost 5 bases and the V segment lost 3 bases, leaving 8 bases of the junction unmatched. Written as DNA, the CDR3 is TGTGCCAGCAGCGGACCCGGGACAGGGGTCGATCAGCCCCAGCATTTT. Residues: CASSGPGTGVDQPQHF. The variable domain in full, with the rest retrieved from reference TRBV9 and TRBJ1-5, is DSGVTQTPKHLITATGQRVTLRCSPRSGDLSVYWYQQSLDQGLQFLIQYYNGEERAKGNILERFSAQQFPDLHSELNLSSLELGDSALYFCASSGPGTGVDQPQHFGDGTRLSIL.

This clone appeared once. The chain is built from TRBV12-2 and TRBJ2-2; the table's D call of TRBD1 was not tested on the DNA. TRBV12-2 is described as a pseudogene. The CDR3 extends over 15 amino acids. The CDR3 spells CAREDRGENTGELFF. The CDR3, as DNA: TGTGCAAGAGAGGACAGGGGCGAAAACACCGGGGAGCTGTTTTTT.

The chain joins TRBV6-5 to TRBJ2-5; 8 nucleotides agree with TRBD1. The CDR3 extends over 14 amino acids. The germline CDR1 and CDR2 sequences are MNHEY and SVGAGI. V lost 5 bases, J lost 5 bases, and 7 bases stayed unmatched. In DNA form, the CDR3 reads TGTGCCAGCAGTCCGGACAGGGCCGGGGAGACCCAGTACTTC. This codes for CASSPDRAGETQYF.

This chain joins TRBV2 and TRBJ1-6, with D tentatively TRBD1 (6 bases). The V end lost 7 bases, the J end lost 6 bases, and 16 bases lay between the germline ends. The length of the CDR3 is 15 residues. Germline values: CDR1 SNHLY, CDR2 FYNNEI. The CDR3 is CASNRGGSPNSPLHF. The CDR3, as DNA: TGTGCCAGCAACAGAGGGGGATCCCCTAATTCACCCCTCCACTTT.

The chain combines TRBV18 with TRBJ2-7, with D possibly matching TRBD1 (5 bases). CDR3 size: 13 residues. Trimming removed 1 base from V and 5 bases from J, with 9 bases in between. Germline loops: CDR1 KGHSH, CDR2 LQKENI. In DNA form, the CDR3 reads TGTGCCAGCTCACCACGAGACAGCCACGAGCAGTACTTC. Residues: CASSPRDSHEQYF.

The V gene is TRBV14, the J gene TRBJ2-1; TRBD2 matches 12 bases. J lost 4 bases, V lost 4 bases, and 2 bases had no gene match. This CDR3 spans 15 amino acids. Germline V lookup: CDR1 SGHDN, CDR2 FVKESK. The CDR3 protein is CASSRLAGAYNEQFF. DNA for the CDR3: TGTGCCAGCAGCCGACTAGCGGGAGCTTACAATGAGCAGTTCTTC.

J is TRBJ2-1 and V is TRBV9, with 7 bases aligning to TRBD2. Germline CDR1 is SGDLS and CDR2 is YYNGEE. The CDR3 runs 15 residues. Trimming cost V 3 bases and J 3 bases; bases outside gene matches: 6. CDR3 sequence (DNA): TGTGCCAGCAGCGCACAGAAGCGGGACTACAATGAGCAGTTCTTC. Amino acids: CASSAQKRDYNEQFF.

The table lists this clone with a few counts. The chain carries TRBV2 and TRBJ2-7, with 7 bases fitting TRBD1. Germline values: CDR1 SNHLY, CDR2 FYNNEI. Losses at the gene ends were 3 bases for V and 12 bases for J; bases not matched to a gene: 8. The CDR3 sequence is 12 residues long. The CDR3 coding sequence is TGTGCCAGCAGTGAGGGACAGCTGAAATCGTACTTC. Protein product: CASSEGQLKSYF.

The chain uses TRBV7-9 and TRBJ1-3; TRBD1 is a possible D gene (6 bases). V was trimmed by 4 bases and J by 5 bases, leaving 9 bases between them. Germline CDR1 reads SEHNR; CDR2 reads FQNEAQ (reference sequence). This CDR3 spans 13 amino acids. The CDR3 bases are TGTGCCAGCAGCTATGGACAGAGAAACACCATATATTTT. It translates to CASSYGQRNTIYF.

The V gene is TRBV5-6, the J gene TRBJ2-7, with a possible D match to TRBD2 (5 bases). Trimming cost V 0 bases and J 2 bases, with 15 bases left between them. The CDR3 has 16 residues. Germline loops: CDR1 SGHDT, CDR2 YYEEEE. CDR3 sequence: CASSLGTGSRTYEQYF. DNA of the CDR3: TGTGCCAGCAGCTTGGGTACGGGGTCTAGGACCTACGAGCAGTACTTC.

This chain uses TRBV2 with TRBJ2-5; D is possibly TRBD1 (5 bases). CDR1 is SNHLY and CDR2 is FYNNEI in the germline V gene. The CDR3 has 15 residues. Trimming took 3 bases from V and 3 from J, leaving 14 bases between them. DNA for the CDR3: TGTGCCAGCAGTGAGACTCCGACAGACGAAGAGACCCAGTACTTC. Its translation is CASSETPTDEETQYF. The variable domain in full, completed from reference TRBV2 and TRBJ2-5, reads EPEVTQTPSHQVTQMGQEVILRCVPISNHLYFYWYRQILGQKVEFLVSFYNNEISEKSEIFDDQFSVERPDGSNFTLKIRSTKLEDSAMYFCASSETPTDEETQYFGPGTRLLVL.

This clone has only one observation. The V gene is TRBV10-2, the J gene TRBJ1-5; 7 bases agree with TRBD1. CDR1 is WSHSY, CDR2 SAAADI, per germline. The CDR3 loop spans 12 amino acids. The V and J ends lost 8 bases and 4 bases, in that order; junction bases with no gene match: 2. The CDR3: CASRDSNQPQHF. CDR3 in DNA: TGCGCCAGCCGGGACAGTAATCAGCCCCAGCATTTT.

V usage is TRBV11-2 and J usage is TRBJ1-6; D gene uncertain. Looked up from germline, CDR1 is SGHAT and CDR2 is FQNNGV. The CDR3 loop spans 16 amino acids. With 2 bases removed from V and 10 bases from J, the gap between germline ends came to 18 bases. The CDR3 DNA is TGTGCCAGCAGCTTACGGGGAGGAGGCGACGGATCACCCCTCCACTTT. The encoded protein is CASSLRGGGDGSPLHF.

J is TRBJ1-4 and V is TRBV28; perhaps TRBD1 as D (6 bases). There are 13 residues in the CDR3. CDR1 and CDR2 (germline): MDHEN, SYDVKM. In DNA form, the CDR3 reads TGTGCGAGCGGGGGCGGGCCTAATGAAAAACTGTTTTTT. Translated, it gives CASGGGPNEKLFF.